Given below is one T cell receptor (beta chain) in context. The antigen remains undetermined. The assay used was immunoSEQ (version v3.0), run at survey level. Data came from immunoSEQ multiplex PCR; TCRdb stores just in-frame clones and leaves some out. The sample consists of roughly 42,000 clones, roughly 90% of them appearing once. The data belong to a study of long-term antiretroviral therapy in people with HIV. The study, taken as a whole, reports: Diversity increased after ART yet remained lower than in transplant donor controls.

The CDR3 extends over 16 amino acids. Trimming left V 0 bases short and J 3 bases short, with 14 bases between. In germline, CDR1 is MNHEY, CDR2 SMNVEV (reference sequence). This sample comprised unsorted PBMCs, obtained 1.2 years after starting antiretroviral therapy. This receptor was obtained from a woman aged 50 to 65 with HIV. The J gene is TRBJ1-2, the V gene TRBV27; perhaps TRBD1 as D (5 bases). Written as DNA, the CDR3 is TGTGCCAGCAGTTTATCGACGGGGACGATACACTATGGCTACACCTTC. Encoded protein: CASSLSTGTIHYGYTF.